This T cell receptor (beta chain) was sequenced in a study of blood T cells in healthy people across ages. Study observations and caveats: Older age coincided with a roughly linear decline in TCR beta diversity per million T cells.

The sample providers were healthy Caucasian people from Russia, aged about 6 to 95. Peripheral blood from each donor was collected in a volume of roughly 9.8 milliliters. Total RNA, at least 5.5 micrograms per sample, came from PBMCs. Through a sample-barcoded 5' primer and a J-beta primer mix, a second PCR was run for roughly 6 to 12 cycles. One entry per CDR3 protein, called by TCRdb with MiXCR from the 5' RACE reads. The sample lists 550,000 to 800,000 distinct CDR3 sequences; 32% were seen once. The CDR3 spans 15 residues. Germline CDR1 reads SGHTA; CDR2 reads FQGNSA. This clonotype came up a few times. The antigen is undetermined. One base away lies a much larger clone, so this may be a sequencing read error.

Sequenced: blood. The chain links TRBV7-2 to TRBJ2-5; D possibly uses TRBD1 or TRBD2 (6 bases each). The TCR sequence derives from a woman aged 80 or over in good health. CDR3 loop: CASSLQGPGGEAQYF. DNA of the CDR3: TGTGCCAGCAGCTTACAGGGGCCCGGGGGAGAGGCCCAGTACTTC.